One sample yielded the 20 T cell receptor beta chains listed below, sequenced in a study of CD8 T cells in acute hepatitis C reinfection. Sequencing was performed with immunoSEQ multiplex PCR; in TCRdb, only in-frame clones are kept and a portion is missing. The sample contains more than 35,000 clones, about 83% of which appear only once. Documented time point: naive CD8 control sorted from an acute-time-point sample. Sequenced material: naive CD8+ T cells from PBMCs. The receptors were sampled from a man in his thirties or forties with chronic hepatitis C.

The chain uses TRBV4-1 and TRBJ2-1, with TRBD2 identical over 8 bases. The CDR3 is 15 amino acids. Germline lookup yields CDR1 MGHRA and CDR2 YSYEKL. V trimming: 1 base; J trimming: 8 bases; junction bases outside the gene matches: 7. The CDR3 nucleotides are TGCGCCAGCAGCCAAGGACCGGGAGGGCCGGATGAGCAGTTCTTC. Translated, it gives CASSQGPGGPDEQFF.

J is TRBJ2-7 and V is TRBV19; D gene uncertain. Germline values: CDR1 LNHDA, CDR2 SQIVND (reference sequence). The CDR3 extends over 15 amino acids. Deletions cut 1 base from V and 0 bases from J, with 10 bases between. This CDR3 reads CASSIGAASSYEQYF. The CDR3 DNA reads as TGTGCCAGTAGTATAGGGGCGGCCAGCTCCTACGAGCAGTACTTC.

In its sample, this clone was seen a few times. The rearrangement links TRBV19 to TRBJ1-1; no firm D call. V lost 6 bases and J lost 1, with 6 bases in between. This CDR3 spans 12 amino acids. Germline CDR1 is LNHDA and CDR2 is SQIVND (reference sequence). The CDR3 nucleotides read TGTGCCAGTAGAGGCCCGAACACTGAAGCTTTCTTT. This sequence encodes CASRGPNTEAFF.

V usage is TRBV19 and J usage is TRBJ2-7, with 11 bases matching TRBD2. Germline assignment: CDR1 LNHDA and CDR2 SQIVND (reference sequence). The CDR3 spans 16 residues. V lost 5 bases to trimming and J lost 1 base; unmatched junction nucleotides: 7. This CDR3 is CASSFTSGSVSYEQYF. For the CDR3, the DNA is TGTGCCAGTAGTTTCACTAGCGGGAGTGTATCCTACGAGCAGTACTTC.

This rearrangement joins TRBV25-1 to TRBJ2-1; D possibly corresponds to TRBD2 (6 bases). V lost 4 bases and J 8 bases, leaving 12 bases between the germline ends. The germline V gene encodes CDR1 MGHDK and CDR2 SYGVNS. The CDR3 spans 13 residues. The CDR3 is CASSATSSYEQFF. CDR3 bases: TGTGCCAGCAGTGCAACTAGCTCCTATGAGCAGTTCTTC.

The chain recombines TRBV5-4 with TRBJ2-1, with TRBD2 matching 9 bases. The V segment lost 5 bases and the J segment 2 bases; nucleotides outside the gene matches: 5. CDR1 is SGHNT, CDR2 YYREEE, per germline (reference sequence). The length of the CDR3 is 15 residues. The CDR3 spells CASSFSGGTYNEQFF. CDR3 bases: TGTGCCAGCAGTTTTAGCGGGGGAACCTACAATGAGCAGTTCTTC.

The rearrangement links TRBV29-1 to TRBJ2-5, with D perhaps matching TRBD1 (6 bases). Germline V gives CDR1 SQVTM, CDR2 ANQGSEA. The CDR3 sequence is 12 residues long. V was shortened by 4 bases and J by 3 bases, with 9 bases between the two germline ends. This CDR3 reads CSVVSGEETQYF. CDR3 sequence (DNA): TGCAGCGTTGTGTCAGGGGAAGAGACCCAGTACTTC.

CDR3: CASSYGVSEQYF. In DNA, the CDR3 is TGTGCCAGCAGTTATGGGGTAAGCGAGCAGTACTTC. V usage is TRBV6-5 and J usage is TRBJ2-7; D is ambiguous. Germline V lookup: CDR1 MNHEY, CDR2 SVGAGI. Between the trimmed V and J ends, which lost 3 bases and 6 bases, there was a span of 9 bases. The CDR3 has 12 amino acids.

The chain uses TRBV19 and TRBJ1-4; D is possibly TRBD1 (5 bases). The CDR3 sequence is 15 residues long. With 7 bases removed from V and 3 bases from J, the gap between germline ends came to 15 bases. Germline V lookup: CDR1 LNHDA, CDR2 SQIVND (reference sequence). The CDR3 nucleotides are TGTGCCAGTACCCTAAGGGGCGCGGCTAATGAAAAACTGTTTTTT. Its protein product is CASTLRGAANEKLFF.

This sequence joins TRBV19 and TRBJ2-5; the D gene is possibly TRBD1 (6 bases). The V end lost 3 bases, the J end lost 2 bases, and 13 bases lay between the germline ends. CDR3 length: 15 residues. CDR1 LNHDA and CDR2 SQIVND come from the germline V gene (reference sequence). CDR3 sequence: CASSMMRGWQETQYF. CDR3 bases: TGTGCCAGTAGTATGATGAGGGGGTGGCAAGAGACCCAGTACTTC. The whole variable domain, remainder taken from reference TRBV19 and TRBJ2-5, is DGGITQSPKYLFRKEGQNVTLSCEQNLNHDAMYWYRQDPGQGLRLIYYSQIVNDFQKGDIAEGYSVSREKKESFPLTVTSAQKNPTAFYLCASSMMRGWQETQYFGPGTRLLVL.

The chain uses TRBV6-5 and TRBJ1-5; no reliable D call. The CDR3 is 11 residues long. The germline gives CDR1 MNHEY, CDR2 SVGAGI. Trimming took 6 bases from V and 11 from J, leaving 11 bases between them. The CDR3 DNA follows: TGTGCCAGCAGGTCCAGTCGAGCCCAGCATTTT. This sequence encodes CASRSSRAQHF.

The rearrangement links TRBV7-3 to TRBJ2-3; TRBD2 is a possible D gene (6 bases). V shed 0 bases and J shed 2 bases, with 9 bases lying between them. Germline CDR1 is SGHTA and CDR2 is FQGTGA. The CDR3 runs 15 residues. CDR3 nucleotides: TGTGCCAGCAGCTTAACCACGGGAGACACAGATACGCAGTATTTT. Residues: CASSLTTGDTDTQYF.

This clone was found once. The rearrangement uses TRBV10-2 and TRBJ2-1, with 9 nucleotides matching TRBD2. Germline loops: CDR1 WSHSY, CDR2 SAAADI. This CDR3 has 14 residues. The ends lost 10 bases at V and 0 bases at J; junction bases unmatched: 4. DNA of the CDR3: TGCGCCATCCGTAGCGGGAGCTCCTACAATGAGCAGTTCTTC. Translation: CAIRSGSSYNEQFF.

This clone was seen just once. The chain links TRBV29-1 to TRBJ2-1; D is tentatively TRBD1 or TRBD2 (5 bases each). V dropped 4 bases and J dropped 3 bases, with 13 bases sitting between them. CDR3 length equals 14 residues. From germline, CDR1 is SQVTM and CDR2 ANQGSEA. CDR3 in amino acids: CSVVPGPNYNEQFF. The CDR3 DNA reads TGCAGCGTTGTCCCGGGACCTAACTACAATGAGCAGTTCTTC.

The chain couples TRBV27 to TRBJ2-7; 9 bases are shared with TRBD1. J lost 4 bases, V lost 6 bases, and 4 bases had no gene match. The germline V gene encodes CDR1 MNHEY and CDR2 SMNVEV (reference sequence). The CDR3 sequence is 13 residues long. The CDR3 sequence: CASRGGQGYEQYF. The CDR3 nucleotides read TGTGCCAGCAGGGGGGGACAGGGATACGAGCAGTACTTC.

CDR3: CASSISGVSYEQYF. DNA of the CDR3: TGTGCCAGCAGCATTAGCGGGGTTAGCTACGAGCAGTACTTC. The chain joins TRBV9 to TRBJ2-7; 8 bases align to TRBD2. The CDR3 covers 14 residues. Trimming cost V 4 bases and J 3 bases; bases outside gene matches: 6. Germline V CDR1 and CDR2: SGDLS, YYNGEE.

On this clone itself: A read error may account for a junction end that differs from germline. The sample contains more than one DNA sequence encoding this CDR3. J is TRBJ2-7 and V is TRBV5-4; TRBD1 is a possible D gene (5 bases). The CDR3 is made up of 13 amino acids. Germline CDR1 reads SGHNT; CDR2 reads YYREEE (reference sequence). The CDR3 sequence: CASSLLDSHEQYF. CDR3 in DNA: TGCGCCAGCAGCTTGTTAGACAGCCACGAGCAGTACTTC.

The chain links TRBV2 to TRBJ2-3; the match to TRBD2 covers 11 bases. CDR1 and CDR2 (germline): SNHLY, FYNNEI. The CDR3 has 15 amino acids. V was clipped by 3 bases and J by 3 bases; unmatched bases: 2. For the CDR3, the DNA is TGTGCCAGCAGTGAGGGACTAGCGGCGACAGATACGCAGTATTTT. Its translation is CASSEGLAATDTQYF.

The chain has TRBV9 and TRBJ1-2, with D unclear. The CDR3 contains 12 residues. The germline V gene has CDR1 SGDLS and CDR2 YYNGEE. Trimming left V 0 bases short and J 14 bases short, with 14 bases between. CDR3 amino acids: CASSVGGIPPTF. CDR3 in DNA: TGTGCCAGCAGCGTAGGTGGTATTCCCCCTACCTTC.

A few counts support this clone. The chain couples TRBV5-4 to TRBJ1-1; D remains ambiguous. Germline loops: CDR1 SGHNT, CDR2 YYREEE (reference sequence). The V and J ends lost 1 base and 1 base respectively, with 5 bases between them. This CDR3 contains 13 residues. CDR3 sequence reads: CASSLTANTEAFF. The CDR3 nucleotides are TGTGCCAGCAGCTTGACAGCGAACACTGAAGCTTTCTTT.